A selection of T cell receptor beta chains follows, all from one sample in a study of cytomegalovirus exposure and HLA in healthy donors. TCRdb keeps only in-frame clones here, not all; method: immunoSEQ multiplex PCR. The data contain about 200,000 clones, 65% to 90% of them singletons. The source material was PBMCs. These receptors came from a woman aged 30 to 39 in good health and CMV-seropositive. CDR3s include the opening cysteine and the closing phenylalanine or tryptophan. D genes are given only for firm matches. Clone size is stated in some rows and not others, as once, few, many or a class when expanded.

clone size: few; J gene: TRBJ1-2; D gene: TRBD1; V gene: TRBV18; CDR3 protein: CASSPQGQGYGYTF; CDR3 DNA: TGTGCCAGCTCACCACAAGGACAGGGCTATGGCTACACCTTC
clone size: NA; J gene: TRBJ1-5; D gene: NA; V gene: TRBV28; CDR3 protein: CASSTDRSQPQHF; CDR3 DNA: TGTGCCAGCAGTACTGACAGGTCTCAGCCCCAGCATTTT
clone size: NA; J gene: TRBJ2-7; D gene: TRBD1; V gene: TRBV6-5; CDR3 protein: CASSSGTEYEQYF; CDR3 DNA: TGTGCCAGCAGTTCCGGGACAGAGTACGAGCAGTACTTC
clone size: NA; J gene: TRBJ2-4; D gene: NA; V gene: TRBV29-1; CDR3 protein: CSVEGGGGGLKNIQYF; CDR3 DNA: TGCAGCGTTGAAGGTGGGGGAGGTGGTCTAAAAAACATTCAGTACTTC
clone size: NA; J gene: TRBJ2-3; D gene: TRBD1; V gene: TRBV27; CDR3 protein: CASRLPGGGTDTQYF; CDR3 DNA: TGTGCCAGCAGACTTCCAGGGGGTGGCACAGATACGCAGTATTTT
clone size: NA; J gene: TRBJ2-7; D gene: TRBD1; V gene: TRBV15; CDR3 protein: CATSRGGTGIPEQYF; CDR3 DNA: TGTGCCACCAGCAGAGGCGGGACAGGGATCCCCGAGCAGTACTTC
clone size: NA; J gene: TRBJ2-7; D gene: NA; V gene: TRBV27; CDR3 protein: CASSLANSYEQYF; CDR3 DNA: TGTGCCAGCAGTTTAGCCAACAGCTACGAGCAGTACTTC
clone size: NA; J gene: TRBJ2-3; D gene: NA; V gene: TRBV11-2; CDR3 protein: CASSSSTDTQYF; CDR3 DNA: TGTGCCAGCAGCTCTAGCACAGATACGCAGTATTTT
clone size: NA; J gene: TRBJ2-5; D gene: NA; V gene: TRBV28; CDR3 protein: CASSFGGVAETQYF; CDR3 DNA: TGTGCCAGCAGTTTTGGGGGCGTAGCAGAGACCCAGTACTTC
clone size: NA; J gene: TRBJ2-1; D gene: TRBD2; V gene: TRBV11-3; CDR3 protein: CASSLGLAYNEQFF; CDR3 DNA: TGTGCCAGCAGCTTGGGACTAGCCTACAATGAGCAGTTCTTC
clone size: NA; J gene: TRBJ2-6; D gene: NA; V gene: TRBV6-1; CDR3 protein: CASSEGWTLWATGANVLTF; CDR3 DNA: TGTGCCAGCAGTGAAGGATGGACTCTTTGGGCTACTGGGGCCAACGTCCTGACTTTC
clone size: NA; J gene: TRBJ2-5; D gene: TRBD2; V gene: TRBV7-2; CDR3 protein: CASSLARTSGSETQYF; CDR3 DNA: TGTGCCAGCAGTCTAGCGAGGACTAGCGGGAGCGAGACCCAGTACTTC
clone size: NA; J gene: TRBJ1-1; D gene: TRBD1; V gene: TRBV10-1; CDR3 protein: CASSHRGKTEAFF; CDR3 DNA: TGCGCCAGCAGTCACAGGGGGAAGACTGAAGCTTTCTTT
clone size: NA; J gene: TRBJ2-7; D gene: NA; V gene: TRBV2; CDR3 protein: CASSGLGELSYEQYF; CDR3 DNA: TGTGCCAGCAGTGGTTTAGGAGAATTATCCTACGAGCAGTACTTC
clone size: few; J gene: TRBJ1-1; D gene: NA; V gene: TRBV27; CDR3 protein: CASSLWAGQRNTEAFF; CDR3 DNA: TGTGCCAGCAGTTTATGGGCCGGACAGAGAAACACTGAAGCTTTCTTT
clone size: NA; J gene: TRBJ2-4; D gene: TRBD2; V gene: TRBV29-1; CDR3 protein: CSVGGAGSGSGDIQYF; CDR3 DNA: TGCAGCGTGGGGGGTGCTGGTAGCGGGAGTGGGGACATTCAGTACTTC
clone size: NA; J gene: TRBJ2-1; D gene: NA; V gene: TRBV25-1; CDR3 protein: CASSDRGTANNEQFF; CDR3 DNA: TGTGCCAGCAGTGACCGGGGGACTGCCAACAATGAGCAGTTCTTC
clone size: NA; J gene: TRBJ1-2; D gene: NA; V gene: TRBV6-5; CDR3 protein: CASSVGQTNPYGYTF; CDR3 DNA: TGTGCCAGCAGCGTCGGACAGACTAACCCCTATGGCTACACCTTC
clone size: NA; J gene: TRBJ2-1; D gene: NA; V gene: TRBV27; CDR3 protein: CASSLSRLNEQFF; CDR3 DNA: TGTGCCAGCAGTTTATCGCGACTCAATGAGCAGTTCTTC
clone size: NA; J gene: TRBJ2-7; D gene: NA; V gene: TRBV7-2; CDR3 protein: CASSPYSYEQYF; CDR3 DNA: TGTGCCAGCAGCCCCTACTCCTACGAGCAGTACTTC
clone size: NA; J gene: TRBJ1-4; D gene: NA; V gene: TRBV5-4; CDR3 protein: CASSFMGQEKLFF; CDR3 DNA: TGTGCCAGCAGCTTCATGGGGCAGGAAAAACTGTTTTTT
clone size: NA; J gene: TRBJ2-1; D gene: NA; V gene: TRBV9; CDR3 protein: CASSESTGLNEQFF; CDR3 DNA: TGTGCCAGCAGCGAGTCGACTGGCCTCAATGAGCAGTTCTTC
clone size: NA; J gene: TRBJ2-2; D gene: NA; V gene: TRBV18; CDR3 protein: CASSARRTENTGELFF; CDR3 DNA: TGTGCCAGCTCAGCCCGACGGACAGAGAACACCGGGGAGCTGTTTTTT
clone size: NA; J gene: TRBJ2-3; D gene: NA; V gene: TRBV19; CDR3 protein: CASSELGDTQYF; CDR3 DNA: TGTGCCAGTAGTGAGCTAGGAGATACGCAGTATTTT
clone size: NA; J gene: TRBJ2-2; D gene: NA; V gene: TRBV4-2; CDR3 protein: CASSPTLGPGAGELFF; CDR3 DNA: TGTGCCAGCAGCCCTACACTAGGGCCTGGGGCCGGGGAGCTGTTTTTT
clone size: NA; J gene: TRBJ1-3; D gene: TRBD1; V gene: TRBV30; CDR3 protein: CAWSVGQAYSGNTIYF; CDR3 DNA: TGTGCCTGGAGTGTGGGACAGGCTTACTCTGGAAACACCATATATTTT
clone size: once; J gene: TRBJ1-1; D gene: TRBD1; V gene: TRBV5-4; CDR3 protein: CASSSGTGGASSLGEAFF; CDR3 DNA: TGTGCCAGCAGTTCCGGGACAGGGGGCGCAAGCTCTCTCGGTGAAGCTTTCTTT
clone size: few; J gene: TRBJ2-2; D gene: NA; V gene: TRBV9; CDR3 protein: CASSVGGGNTGELFF; CDR3 DNA: TGTGCCAGCAGCGTAGGAGGTGGGAACACCGGGGAGCTGTTTTTT
clone size: NA; J gene: TRBJ2-1; D gene: TRBD2; V gene: TRBV6-1; CDR3 protein: CASSEVGTSRVEQFF; CDR3 DNA: TGTGCCAGCAGTGAAGTCGGGACTAGCAGGGTTGAGCAGTTCTTC
clone size: NA; J gene: TRBJ2-7; D gene: TRBD2; V gene: TRBV30; CDR3 protein: CAWSGGGSSYEQYF; CDR3 DNA: TGTGCCTGGAGTGGGGGAGGGAGCTCCTACGAGCAGTACTTC
clone size: few; J gene: TRBJ2-6; D gene: TRBD1; V gene: TRBV7-9; CDR3 protein: CASSPLGQGYGANVLTF; CDR3 DNA: TGTGCCAGCAGCCCCTTAGGACAGGGCTATGGGGCCAACGTCCTGACTTTC
clone size: NA; J gene: TRBJ1-4; D gene: TRBD1; V gene: TRBV7-9; CDR3 protein: CASRTDRASEKLFF; CDR3 DNA: TGTGCCAGCAGAACCGACAGGGCTTCGGAAAAACTGTTTTTT
clone size: NA; J gene: TRBJ2-1; D gene: TRBD2; V gene: TRBV10-3; CDR3 protein: CAISGASGPSYNEQFF; CDR3 DNA: TGTGCCATCAGTGGGGCTAGCGGGCCGTCCTACAATGAGCAGTTCTTC
clone size: NA; J gene: TRBJ1-4; D gene: NA; V gene: TRBV4-1; CDR3 protein: CASSGRRATNEKLFF; CDR3 DNA: TGCGCCAGCAGCGGACGGAGGGCAACTAATGAAAAACTGTTTTTT
clone size: NA; J gene: TRBJ1-1; D gene: TRBD1; V gene: TRBV10-2; CDR3 protein: CASSQTGVNTEAFF; CDR3 DNA: TGCGCCAGCAGCCAGACAGGGGTGAACACTGAAGCTTTCTTT
clone size: once; J gene: TRBJ2-7; D gene: TRBD1; V gene: TRBV4-2; CDR3 protein: CASSQGDRGYEQYF; CDR3 DNA: TGTGCCAGCAGCCAGGGGGACAGGGGCTACGAGCAGTACTTC
clone size: NA; J gene: TRBJ2-5; D gene: TRBD2; V gene: TRBV28; CDR3 protein: CASSFGGLAGEETQYF; CDR3 DNA: TGTGCCAGCAGTTTTGGGGGACTAGCGGGAGAAGAGACCCAGTACTTC
clone size: NA; J gene: TRBJ2-3; D gene: TRBD2; V gene: TRBV7-2; CDR3 protein: CASSPNLAGGTDTQYF; CDR3 DNA: TGTGCCAGCAGCCCAAATCTAGCGGGTGGCACAGATACGCAGTATTTT
clone size: NA; J gene: TRBJ1-5; D gene: TRBD1; V gene: TRBV6-1; CDR3 protein: CASSEIRDSLGNQPQHF; CDR3 DNA: TGTGCCAGCAGTGAAATAAGGGACAGCCTAGGCAATCAGCCCCAGCATTTT
clone size: once; J gene: TRBJ2-3; D gene: TRBD2; V gene: TRBV27; CDR3 protein: CASSLWPGTSGRVNTQYF; CDR3 DNA: TGTGCCAGCAGCCTTTGGCCCGGGACTAGCGGGAGGGTGAATACGCAGTATTTT
clone size: once; J gene: TRBJ2-7; D gene: TRBD2; V gene: TRBV10-1; CDR3 protein: CASAGQGTSGYEQYF; CDR3 DNA: TGCGCCAGCGCAGGGCAAGGGACTAGCGGCTACGAGCAGTACTTC
clone size: NA; J gene: TRBJ2-1; D gene: TRBD2; V gene: TRBV18; CDR3 protein: CASSPTSGIYNEQFF; CDR3 DNA: TGTGCCAGCTCGCCTACTAGCGGGATCTACAATGAGCAGTTCTTC
clone size: few; J gene: TRBJ2-7; D gene: NA; V gene: TRBV5-4; CDR3 protein: CASSLLETPYEQYF; CDR3 DNA: TGTGCCAGCAGCTTGTTAGAAACTCCCTACGAGCAGTACTTC
clone size: NA; J gene: TRBJ2-1; D gene: NA; V gene: TRBV5-8; CDR3 protein: CASSWRRGHEQFF; CDR3 DNA: TGTGCCAGCAGCTGGAGGAGGGGCCATGAGCAGTTCTTC
clone size: NA; J gene: TRBJ1-4; D gene: NA; V gene: TRBV2; CDR3 protein: CASGAQLDEKLFF; CDR3 DNA: TGTGCCAGCGGGGCGCAGTTGGACGAAAAACTGTTTTTT